One and the same sample provided the 13 T cell receptor beta chains below, sequenced in a study of T cell responses to AZD1222 COVID-19 vaccine. Method: immunoSEQ multiplex PCR; TCRdb's copy keeps in-frame clones and lacks some. There are about 120,000 clones in the sample; around 88% occur only once, and around 8.7% lies in the top ten. Source: peripheral blood, taken on day 0 of AZD1222 vaccination. All receptors come from an adult in good health.

V gene TRBV28 combines with J gene TRBJ1-1; no clear D gene. The CDR3 runs to 13 residues. V was shortened by 2 bases and J by 1 base, with 5 bases between the two germline ends. Germline V gene data show CDR1 as MDHEN and CDR2 as SYDVKM. The CDR3 DNA follows: TGTGCCAGCAGTTTAGCGTGGAACACTGAAGCTTTCTTT. Protein sequence: CASSLAWNTEAFF.

This sequence joins TRBV19 and TRBJ1-5; D might be TRBD1 (6 bases). This CDR3 is built from 15 residues. CDR1 and CDR2 (germline): LNHDA, SQIVND (reference sequence). V was trimmed by 8 bases and J by 0 bases, leaving 14 bases between them. For the CDR3, the DNA is TGTGCCAGTTGGACAGAAAATTATAGCAATCAGCCCCAGCATTTT. Translating gives CASWTENYSNQPQHF.

The J gene is TRBJ2-7, the V gene TRBV3-1 (or the pseudogene TRBV3-2); TRBD1 aligns across 9 bases. The germline V gene encodes CDR1 LGHDT and CDR2 YNNKEL (reference sequence). CDR3 size: 14 residues. With V trimmed by 6 bases and J by 3 bases, 6 bases remained unmatched. CDR3: CASRVEGQGYEQYF. DNA for the CDR3: TGTGCCAGCAGGGTCGAGGGACAGGGCTACGAGCAGTACTTC.

This chain uses TRBV5-4 with TRBJ2-1; possibly TRBD2 for D (5 bases). This CDR3 is built from 16 residues. The germline V and J ends were trimmed by 4 bases and 5 bases, with 19 bases remaining between them. CDR1 is SGHNT, CDR2 YYREEE, per germline (reference sequence). CDR3 nucleotide sequence: TGTGCCAGCAGCACCCCACCTGGGAGCGATCACAATGAGCAGTTCTTC. This codes for CASSTPPGSDHNEQFF.

This clone was counted once. The chain combines TRBV28 with TRBJ2-7; D possibly corresponds to TRBD2 (6 bases). This CDR3 is 12 amino acids long. CDR1 is MDHEN and CDR2 is SYDVKM in the germline V gene. Trimming took 6 bases from V and 0 from J, leaving 6 bases between them. CDR3 coding DNA: TGTGCCAGCAGGGAGGGCTCCTACGAGCAGTACTTC. This codes for CASREGSYEQYF.

The rearrangement uses TRBV9 and TRBJ1-1; 8 bases line up with TRBD1. CDR1 is SGDLS, CDR2 YYNGEE, per germline. The length of the CDR3 is 16 residues. J was trimmed by 2 bases and V by 4 bases; bases with no gene match: 10. The CDR3, as DNA: TGTGCCAGCAGCCCGGGGACAGGACCGTCCAACACTGAAGCTTTCTTT. It encodes CASSPGTGPSNTEAFF.

This chain links TRBV20-1 with TRBJ1-1; the D gene is possibly TRBD1 (5 bases). Trimming pared 6 bases from V and 1 base from J, leaving 6 bases between. The CDR3 totals 11 residues. Germline CDR1 is DFQATT and CDR2 is SNEGSKA (reference sequence). CDR3 residues: CSATGNTEAFF. The CDR3 coding sequence is TGCAGTGCCACAGGGAACACTGAAGCTTTCTTT.

This clone has just a few counts. The chain uses TRBV5-1 and TRBJ1-1; D is unclear. CDR1 is SGHRS, CDR2 YFSETQ, per germline. The germline V and J ends were trimmed by 5 bases and 0 bases, with 11 bases remaining between them. The length of the CDR3 is 14 residues. CDR3 bases: TGCGCCAGCAGTCTTACAGCTATGAACACTGAAGCTTTCTTT. This gives the protein CASSLTAMNTEAFF.

The rearrangement uses TRBV19 and TRBJ1-5, with 8 bases aligning to TRBD1. V gave up 3 bases and J gave up 9 bases; unmatched junction bases: 7. From germline, CDR1 is LNHDA and CDR2 SQIVND (reference sequence). The CDR3 runs to 14 residues. As DNA, the CDR3 is TGTGCCAGTAGTATTAAACAGGGGGGGGTGCCCCAGCATTTT. It specifies CASSIKQGGVPQHF.

The CDR3 nucleotides are TGTGCCAGCAGCTTAGGCAGGGATCTCGGCTACACCTTC. The encoded protein is CASSLGRDLGYTF. The J gene is TRBJ1-2, the V gene TRBV11-2; D is perhaps TRBD1 (5 bases). The germline V and J ends were trimmed by 1 base and 8 bases, with 11 bases remaining between them. Germline values: CDR1 SGHAT, CDR2 FQNNGV. This CDR3 has 13 residues.

The gene calls are TRBV7-2 and TRBJ2-7; 9 bases are a match to TRBD2. The CDR3 spans 15 residues. V shed 5 bases, J shed 0 bases, and the junction held 5 bases outside the gene matches. Germline V gene data show CDR1 as SGHTA and CDR2 as FQGNSA. CDR3 nucleotide sequence: TGTGCCAGCAGCCCTAGCGGGAAGAGCTCCTACGAGCAGTACTTC. Protein product: CASSPSGKSSYEQYF.

V gene TRBV25-1 combines with J gene TRBJ2-3, with D unresolved. The length of the CDR3 is 12 residues. CDR1 MGHDK and CDR2 SYGVNS come from the germline V gene. Trimming took 6 bases from V and 2 from J, leaving 6 bases between them. Here the CDR3 reads CASRWFTDTQYF. In nucleotides, the CDR3 is TGTGCCAGCAGATGGTTCACAGATACGCAGTATTTT.

The chain combines TRBV7-6 with TRBJ2-5; TRBD2 agrees at 8 bases. This CDR3 contains 16 residues. Unmatched junction bases numbered 6, after V lost 2 bases and J lost 1 base. Germline lookup yields CDR1 SGHVS and CDR2 FNYEAQ. CDR3 residues: CASSLPETSVQETQYF. Written as DNA, the CDR3 is TGTGCCAGCAGCTTACCCGAGACTAGCGTCCAAGAGACCCAGTACTTC.